The rows below give T cell receptor beta chains drawn from one sample of a study of cytomegalovirus exposure and HLA in healthy donors. Profiled with immunoSEQ multiplex PCR; TCRdb holds only in-frame clones, not every one. The sample holds under 200,000 clones, approximately 82% seen once. The sequenced sample consisted of PBMCs. Receptors were obtained from a male donor in good health and CMV-seronegative. The CDR3 runs from the conserved cysteine through the conserved F or W. The D gene is left open where the match is weak. A row's size may be missing; if present it is once, few, many or a size class.

d_call: NA; v_call: TRBV15; clone_size: NA; j_call: TRBJ1-5; cdr3_aa: CATSRDLVRNQPQHF; cdr3_nt: TGTGCCACCAGCAGAGATCTAGTTCGCAATCAGCCCCAGCATTTT
d_call: TRBD1; v_call: TRBV11-2; clone_size: few; j_call: TRBJ2-7; cdr3_aa: CASSLGGTGSLGQYF; cdr3_nt: TGTGCCAGCAGCCTGGGGGGGACAGGGAGTTTGGGGCAGTACTTC
d_call: NA; v_call: TRBV7-3; clone_size: NA; j_call: TRBJ1-6; cdr3_aa: CASSSGRGNSPLHF; cdr3_nt: TGTGCCAGCAGCTCCGGACGGGGGAATTCACCCCTCCACTTT
d_call: NA; v_call: TRBV18; clone_size: NA; j_call: TRBJ2-7; cdr3_aa: CASSPLEYEQYF; cdr3_nt: TGTGCCAGCTCACCTCTAGAATACGAGCAGTACTTC
d_call: NA; v_call: TRBV7-9; clone_size: NA; j_call: TRBJ1-5; cdr3_aa: CASSLGATQPQHF; cdr3_nt: TGTGCCAGCAGCTTGGGAGCAACCCAGCCCCAGCATTTT
d_call: TRBD1; v_call: TRBV6-1; clone_size: NA; j_call: TRBJ1-1; cdr3_aa: CASSDRTGGNTEAFF; cdr3_nt: TGTGCCAGCAGTGACCGGACAGGGGGCAACACTGAAGCTTTCTTT
d_call: TRBD1; v_call: TRBV10-3; clone_size: NA; j_call: TRBJ2-1; cdr3_aa: CAISDSGGNYNEQFF; cdr3_nt: TGTGCCATCAGTGATTCAGGGGGCAACTACAATGAGCAGTTCTTC
d_call: NA; v_call: TRBV28; clone_size: few; j_call: TRBJ1-5; cdr3_aa: CASTEPGVQPQHF; cdr3_nt: TGTGCCAGCACCGAGCCAGGGGTGCAGCCCCAGCATTTT
d_call: TRBD2; v_call: TRBV7-2; clone_size: NA; j_call: TRBJ2-7; cdr3_aa: CASSLFFGGGFLSYEQYF; cdr3_nt: TGTGCCAGCAGCTTGTTTTTTGGCGGGGGGTTCCTCTCCTACGAGCAGTACTTC
d_call: TRBD1; v_call: TRBV2; clone_size: few; j_call: TRBJ2-7; cdr3_aa: CVTTGNYEQYF; cdr3_nt: TGTGTTACGACAGGGAACTACGAGCAGTACTTC
d_call: TRBD1; v_call: TRBV19; clone_size: NA; j_call: TRBJ1-5; cdr3_aa: CASSIDQTGGGSNQPQHF; cdr3_nt: TGTGCCAGTAGTATAGATCAGACAGGGGGCGGGAGCAATCAGCCCCAGCATTTT
d_call: TRBD2; v_call: TRBV2; clone_size: once; j_call: TRBJ2-7; cdr3_aa: CATRVILAGADEQYF; cdr3_nt: TGCGCCACACGAGTAATCCTAGCGGGAGCGGACGAGCAGTACTTC
d_call: TRBD2; v_call: TRBV7-7; clone_size: NA; j_call: TRBJ2-1; cdr3_aa: CASSSLADNEQFF; cdr3_nt: TGTGCCAGCAGCTCTCTAGCGGACAATGAGCAGTTCTTC
d_call: TRBD1; v_call: TRBV7-6; clone_size: NA; j_call: TRBJ2-7; cdr3_aa: CASSLDTTGTGSYEQYF; cdr3_nt: TGTGCCAGCAGCTTAGACACAACCGGGACAGGGTCATACGAGCAGTACTTC
d_call: NA; v_call: TRBV6-5; clone_size: NA; j_call: TRBJ1-1; cdr3_aa: CASSPLLKRNTEAFF; cdr3_nt: TGTGCCAGCAGCCCTCTTTTAAAGCGGAACACTGAAGCTTTCTTT
d_call: NA; v_call: TRBV7-3; clone_size: NA; j_call: TRBJ2-2; cdr3_aa: CASSLPGHTGELFF; cdr3_nt: TGTGCCAGCAGCTTACCAGGGCACACCGGGGAGCTGTTTTTT
d_call: TRBD2; v_call: TRBV5-6; clone_size: NA; j_call: TRBJ2-1; cdr3_aa: CASSSTGGGGYNEQFF; cdr3_nt: TGTGCCAGCAGCTCGACGGGGGGGGGCGGCTACAATGAGCAGTTCTTC
d_call: TRBD1; v_call: TRBV7-9; clone_size: NA; j_call: TRBJ2-6; cdr3_aa: CASSGNRGLGANVLTF; cdr3_nt: TGTGCCAGCAGCGGAAACAGGGGCCTCGGGGCCAACGTCCTGACTTTC
d_call: TRBD2; v_call: TRBV7-2; clone_size: NA; j_call: TRBJ2-3; cdr3_aa: CASSTGTSGATDTQYF; cdr3_nt: TGTGCCAGCAGCACCGGGACTAGCGGGGCCACAGATACGCAGTATTTT
d_call: NA; v_call: TRBV7-9; clone_size: NA; j_call: TRBJ1-6; cdr3_aa: CSGSLMGGSPLHF; cdr3_nt: TGTTCCGGCAGCTTAATGGGGGGTTCACCCCTCCACTTT
d_call: NA; v_call: TRBV28; clone_size: NA; j_call: TRBJ1-5; cdr3_aa: CASMSRGSQPQHF; cdr3_nt: TGTGCCAGCATGTCTCGGGGAAGCCAGCCCCAGCATTTT
d_call: TRBD1; v_call: TRBV6-4; clone_size: NA; j_call: TRBJ1-2; cdr3_aa: CASSDEGTGGGGYTF; cdr3_nt: TGTGCCAGCAGTGACGAAGGGACAGGGGGCGGGGGCTACACCTTC
d_call: NA; v_call: TRBV4-1; clone_size: once; j_call: TRBJ1-2; cdr3_aa: CASSLGQQSGYGYTF; cdr3_nt: TGCGCCAGCAGCTTAGGACAGCAGTCTGGGTATGGCTACACCTTC
d_call: TRBD1; v_call: TRBV27; clone_size: NA; j_call: TRBJ1-6; cdr3_aa: CASSSTGGDNSPLHF; cdr3_nt: TGTGCCAGCAGTTCGACAGGGGGTGATAATTCACCCCTCCACTTT
d_call: NA; v_call: TRBV28; clone_size: NA; j_call: TRBJ1-2; cdr3_aa: CASSLSRAYGYTF; cdr3_nt: TGTGCCAGCAGTTTATCCAGGGCCTATGGCTACACCTTC
d_call: NA; v_call: TRBV7-9; clone_size: once; j_call: TRBJ1-5; cdr3_aa: CASSFSGPTHEQPQHF; cdr3_nt: TGTGCCAGCAGCTTTTCAGGCCCAACCCACGAGCAGCCCCAGCATTTT
d_call: TRBD1; v_call: TRBV12-5; clone_size: NA; j_call: TRBJ2-5; cdr3_aa: CASGPGTGGSETQYF; cdr3_nt: TGTGCTAGTGGACCAGGGACAGGGGGTTCAGAGACCCAGTACTTC
d_call: NA; v_call: TRBV6-5; clone_size: NA; j_call: TRBJ2-1; cdr3_aa: CASSNRDNYNEQFF; cdr3_nt: TGTGCCAGCAGTAACCGGGACAATTACAATGAGCAGTTCTTC
d_call: NA; v_call: TRBV4-1; clone_size: few; j_call: TRBJ1-4; cdr3_aa: CASSLRVDEKLFF; cdr3_nt: TGCGCCAGCAGCCTCAGGGTCGATGAAAAACTGTTTTTT